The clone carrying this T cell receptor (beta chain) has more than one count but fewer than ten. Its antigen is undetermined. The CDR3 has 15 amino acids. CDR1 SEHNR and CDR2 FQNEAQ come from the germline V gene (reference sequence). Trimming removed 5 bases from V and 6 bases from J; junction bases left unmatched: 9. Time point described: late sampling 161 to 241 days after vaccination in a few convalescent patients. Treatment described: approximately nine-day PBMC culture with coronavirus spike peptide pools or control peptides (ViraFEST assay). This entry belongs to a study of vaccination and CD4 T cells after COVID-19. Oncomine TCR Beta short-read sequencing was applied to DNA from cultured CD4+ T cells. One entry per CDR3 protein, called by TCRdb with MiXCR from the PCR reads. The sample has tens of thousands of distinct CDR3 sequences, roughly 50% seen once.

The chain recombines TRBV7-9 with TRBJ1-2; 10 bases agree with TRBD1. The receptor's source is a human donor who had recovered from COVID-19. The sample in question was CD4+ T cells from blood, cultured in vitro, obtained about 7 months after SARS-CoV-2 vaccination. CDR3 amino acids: CASSPTTGTGDGYTF. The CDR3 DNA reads TGTGCCAGCAGCCCCACAACCGGGACAGGGGATGGCTACACCTTC.